The following is a T cell receptor (beta chain) sequence with its context. Its antigen is as yet unknown. This record comes from a study of shared clonotypes between healthy human individuals. Overall study: Each donor had three CD4 naive, three CD4 memory, two CD8 naive and one CD8 memory plate.

Original processing notes: Junction-only sequences without quality scores were provided by ImmunoSEQ, so filtering was different. TCRdb's copy holds only in-frame clones and misses some; the assay was immunoSEQ multiplex PCR. That table supplies the V and J calls and clone size; D and trimming were determined from the DNA. Of roughly 520,000 clones in the sample, around 96% are singletons; the top ten hold approximately 0.06%. Overall study findings and caveats: Deeper or shallower sequencing was expected to change how clonotypes are shared among donors.

The ends were cut back, 6 bases at V and 0 bases at J, with 15 bases in the middle. This CDR3 contains 15 residues. Germline CDR1 MNHEY, CDR2 SMNVEV (reference sequence). The chain links TRBV27 to TRBJ2-7; D gene uncertain. This sequence originates from a woman aged 30 to 39 in good health. The material sequenced was naive CD4+ T cells sorted from blood. Subset indicated: CD45RA+ positively selected. The CDR3 region is CASSPTMRTSYEQYF. CDR3 DNA sequence: TGTGCCAGCAGCCCTACTATGAGGACCTCCTACGAGCAGTACTTC.